The next 2 T cell receptor beta chains were all read from a single sample in a study of blood T cell repertoires in COVID-19. Profiled with immunoSEQ multiplex PCR; TCRdb holds only in-frame clones, not every one. The sample holds approximately 450,000 clones; around 90% are singletons and the top ten take nearly 2%. The sample taken for sequencing was PBMCs or T cells enriched from blood (not recorded which). The source of these receptors is a woman under 30 with acute COVID-19.

The chain couples TRBV7-2 to TRBJ2-1; D unclear. The V end lost 5 bases, the J end lost 6 bases, and 11 bases lay between the germline ends. The germline gives CDR1 SGHTA, CDR2 FQGNSA. The CDR3 consists of 13 residues. This CDR3 reads CASSPYVSNEQFF. Written as DNA, the CDR3 is TGTGCCAGCAGCCCCTACGTCTCCAATGAGCAGTTCTTC. Full variable domain (remainder filled in from reference TRBV7-2 and TRBJ2-1): GAGVSQSPSNKVTEKGKDVELRCDPISGHTALYWYRQSLGQGLEFLIYFQGNSAPDKSGLPSDRFSAERTGGSVSTLTIQRTQQEDSAVYLCASSPYVSNEQFFGPGTRLTVL.

The chain couples TRBV3-1 (or the pseudogene TRBV3-2) to TRBJ2-5, with no clear D. The CDR3 has 17 residues. V lost 4 bases and J lost 4, with 22 bases in between. From germline, CDR1 is LGHDT and CDR2 YNNKEL (reference sequence). This CDR3 is CASSPKWRDNLGETQYF. The DNA for the CDR3 is TGTGCCAGCAGCCCCAAATGGAGAGATAACCTTGGAGAGACCCAGTACTTC.